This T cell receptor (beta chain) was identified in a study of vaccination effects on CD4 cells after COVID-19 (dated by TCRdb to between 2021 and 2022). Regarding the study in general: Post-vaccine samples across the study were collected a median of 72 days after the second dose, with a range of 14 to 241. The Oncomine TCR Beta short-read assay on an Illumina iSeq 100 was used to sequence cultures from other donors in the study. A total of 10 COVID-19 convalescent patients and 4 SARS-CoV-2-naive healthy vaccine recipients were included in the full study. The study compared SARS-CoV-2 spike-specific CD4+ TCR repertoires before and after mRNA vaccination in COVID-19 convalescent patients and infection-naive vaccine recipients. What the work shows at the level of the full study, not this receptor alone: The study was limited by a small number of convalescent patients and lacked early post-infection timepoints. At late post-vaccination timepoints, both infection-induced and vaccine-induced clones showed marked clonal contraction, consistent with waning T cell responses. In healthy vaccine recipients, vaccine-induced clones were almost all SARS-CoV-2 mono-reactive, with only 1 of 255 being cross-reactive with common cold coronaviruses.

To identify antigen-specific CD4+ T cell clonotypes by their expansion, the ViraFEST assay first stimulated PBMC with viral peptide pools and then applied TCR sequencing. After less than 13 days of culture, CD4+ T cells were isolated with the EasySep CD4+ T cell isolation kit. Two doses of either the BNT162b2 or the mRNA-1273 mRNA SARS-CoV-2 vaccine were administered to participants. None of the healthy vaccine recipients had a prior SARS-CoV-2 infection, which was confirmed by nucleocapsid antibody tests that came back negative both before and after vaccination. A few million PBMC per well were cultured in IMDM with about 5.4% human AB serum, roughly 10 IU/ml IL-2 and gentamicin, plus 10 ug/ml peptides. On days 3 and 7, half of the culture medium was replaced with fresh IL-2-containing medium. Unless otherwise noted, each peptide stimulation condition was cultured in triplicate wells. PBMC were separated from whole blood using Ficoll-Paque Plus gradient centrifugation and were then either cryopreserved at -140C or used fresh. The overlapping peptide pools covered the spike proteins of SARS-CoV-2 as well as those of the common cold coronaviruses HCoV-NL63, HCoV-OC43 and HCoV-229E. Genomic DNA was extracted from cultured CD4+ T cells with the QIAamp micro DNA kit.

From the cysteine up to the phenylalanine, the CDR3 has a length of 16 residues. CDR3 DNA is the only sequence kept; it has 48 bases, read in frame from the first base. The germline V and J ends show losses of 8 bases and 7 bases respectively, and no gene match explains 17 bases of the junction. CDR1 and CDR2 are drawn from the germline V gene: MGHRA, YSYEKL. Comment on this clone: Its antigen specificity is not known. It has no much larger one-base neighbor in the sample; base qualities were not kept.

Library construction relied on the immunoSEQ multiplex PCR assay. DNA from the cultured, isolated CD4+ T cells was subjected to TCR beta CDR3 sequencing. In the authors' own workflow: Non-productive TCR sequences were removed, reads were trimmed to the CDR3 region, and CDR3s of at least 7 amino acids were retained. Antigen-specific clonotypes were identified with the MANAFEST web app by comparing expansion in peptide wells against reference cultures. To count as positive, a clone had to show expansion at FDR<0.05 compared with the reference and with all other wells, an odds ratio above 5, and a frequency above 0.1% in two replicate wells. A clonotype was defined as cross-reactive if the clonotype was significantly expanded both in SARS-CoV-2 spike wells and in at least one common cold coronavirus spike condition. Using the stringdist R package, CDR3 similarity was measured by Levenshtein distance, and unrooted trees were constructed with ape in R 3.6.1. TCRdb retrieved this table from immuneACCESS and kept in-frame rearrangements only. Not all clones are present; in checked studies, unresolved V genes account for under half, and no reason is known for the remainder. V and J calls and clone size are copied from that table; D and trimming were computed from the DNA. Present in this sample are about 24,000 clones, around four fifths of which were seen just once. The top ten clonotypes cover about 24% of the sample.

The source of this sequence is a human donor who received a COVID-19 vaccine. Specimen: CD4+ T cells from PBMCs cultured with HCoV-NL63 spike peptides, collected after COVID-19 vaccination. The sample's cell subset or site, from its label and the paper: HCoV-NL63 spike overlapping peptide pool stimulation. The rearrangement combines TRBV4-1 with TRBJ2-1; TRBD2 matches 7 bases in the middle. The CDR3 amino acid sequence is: CASGPGHAGDKNEQFF. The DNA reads TGCGCCAGCGGCCCCGGGCATGCGGGGGATAAAAATGAGCAGTTCTTC.